This T cell receptor (beta chain) came from a study of blood T cell repertoires in COVID-19. As for the study in general: There were acute and convalescent COVID-19 samples, and they came from the United States, Italy and Spain. T cells, B-cell-depleted T cells, or PBMCs provided the cDNA or gDNA that served as material.

This clone was seen a handful of times. Membership in each cohort depended on participant-reported clinical history. A case of COVID-19 had been met by exposed participants within 2 weeks before study entry. Sequencing used immunoSEQ multiplex PCR; TCRdb keeps in-frame clones, though not all of them. The table includes about 350,000 clones, roughly 86% detected once. The receptor was isolated from a woman in her twenties or thirties who had been exposed to COVID-19. The source material was PBMCs or T cells enriched from blood (not recorded which).

The CDR3 is CASSIDGPSGGSGANVLTF. CDR3 coding DNA: TGTGCCAGTAGTATTGATGGGCCTAGCGGGGGGTCTGGGGCCAACGTCCTGACTTTC. The chain recombines TRBV19 with TRBJ2-6; 11 bases match TRBD2. The CDR3 totals 19 residues. V lost 3 bases, J lost 1 base, and 8 bases stayed unmatched. Germline V gene data show CDR1 as LNHDA and CDR2 as SQIVND (reference sequence).